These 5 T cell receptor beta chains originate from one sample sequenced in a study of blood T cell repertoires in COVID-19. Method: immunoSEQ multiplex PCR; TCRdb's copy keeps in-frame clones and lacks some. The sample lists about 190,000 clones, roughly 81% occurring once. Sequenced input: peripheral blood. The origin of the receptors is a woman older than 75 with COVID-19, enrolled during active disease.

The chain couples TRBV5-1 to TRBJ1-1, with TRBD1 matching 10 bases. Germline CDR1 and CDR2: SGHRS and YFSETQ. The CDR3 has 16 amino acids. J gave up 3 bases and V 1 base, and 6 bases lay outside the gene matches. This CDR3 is CASSLRTGGSDTEAFF. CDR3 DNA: TGCGCCAGCAGCTTGCGGACAGGGGGTAGTGACACTGAAGCTTTCTTT. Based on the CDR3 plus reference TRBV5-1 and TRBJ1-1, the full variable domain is KAGVTQTPRYLIKTRGQQVTLSCSPISGHRSVSWYQQTPGQGLQFLFEYFSETQRNKGNFPGRFSGRQFSNSRSEMNVSTLELGDSALYLCASSLRTGGSDTEAFFGQGTRLTVV.

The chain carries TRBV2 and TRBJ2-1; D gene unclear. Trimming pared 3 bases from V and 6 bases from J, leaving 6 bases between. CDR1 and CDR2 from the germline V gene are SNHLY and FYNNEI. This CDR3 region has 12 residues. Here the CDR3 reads CASSDRLNEQFF. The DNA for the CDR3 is TGTGCCAGCAGTGACAGGCTCAATGAGCAGTTCTTC.

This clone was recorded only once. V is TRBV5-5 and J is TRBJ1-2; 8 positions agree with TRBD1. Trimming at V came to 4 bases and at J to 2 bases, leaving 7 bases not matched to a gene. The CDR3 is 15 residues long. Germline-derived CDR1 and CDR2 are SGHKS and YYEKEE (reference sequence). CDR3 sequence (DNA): TGTGCCAGCAGCCCCTGGACAGGGCAAAACTATGGCTACACCTTC. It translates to CASSPWTGQNYGYTF.

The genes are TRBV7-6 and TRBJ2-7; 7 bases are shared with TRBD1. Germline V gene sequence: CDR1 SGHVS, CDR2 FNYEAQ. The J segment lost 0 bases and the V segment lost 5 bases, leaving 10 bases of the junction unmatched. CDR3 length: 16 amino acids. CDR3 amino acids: CASSPGTGQSSYEQYF. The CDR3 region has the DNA TGTGCCAGCAGCCCCGGAACGGGACAGTCCTCCTACGAGCAGTACTTC.

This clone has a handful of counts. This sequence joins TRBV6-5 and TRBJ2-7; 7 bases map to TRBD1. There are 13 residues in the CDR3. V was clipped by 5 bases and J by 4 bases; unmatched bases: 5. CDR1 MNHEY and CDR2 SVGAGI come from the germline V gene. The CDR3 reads CASSSQTGYEQYF. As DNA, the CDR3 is TGTGCCAGCAGTAGCCAGACAGGGTACGAGCAGTACTTC.